Shown below are 27 T cell receptor delta chains from a single sample sequenced in a study of γδ T cells in repeated Plasmodium falciparum infection. Flow sorting of PBMC yielded separate Vgamma9/Vdelta2+ and Vdelta2-negative gammadelta T cell populations for bulk repertoire analysis. TCRdb re-identified clones in the multiplex PCR reads via CATT. The table includes tens of thousands of delta-chain clones, 0.75% to 1% detected once. Sequenced material: gamma-delta T cells from blood. The receptors were sampled from a pool of human donors (malaria-infected and uninfected, not separated).

As for this clone: The TCRdb protein, from a much larger clone, departs from this DNA's translation at residue 12, likely by read error; the protein shown derives from the DNA. This chain uses TRDV2 with TRDJ1, with 9 bases lining up with TRDD3. Matching the DNA to germline supplied the J gene, which TCRdb does not give. The germline V gene has CDR1 GEAIGNYY and CDR2 EKD. V was clipped by 0 bases and J by 0 bases; unmatched bases: 10. The CDR3 is 18 amino acids. The CDR3 DNA follows: TGTGCCTGTGACACCGTCGGAACTGGGGGAACGCACACCGATAAACTCATCTTT. Translating it yields CACDTVGTGGTHTDKLIF.

Remarks on this clone: Translating this DNA gives a protein that differs at residue 13 from the TCRdb one, which belongs to a much larger clone; a read error is likely, and the protein shown is this translation. The chain combines TRDV1 with TRDJ1; the D is unclear. TCRdb lists no J gene, so it was determined here by aligning the DNA to germline. In germline, CDR1 is TSWWSYY, CDR2 QGS. The CDR3 has 22 residues. With 5 bases removed from V and 0 bases from J, the gap between germline ends came to 34 bases. The CDR3: CALGTHGNFIKLVDLYTDKLIF. CDR3 DNA sequence: TGTGCTCTTGGGACCCACGGGAATTTTATTAAGCTGGTGGACTTATACACCGATAAACTCATCTTT.

This clone was observed a handful of times. The protein held in TCRdb is that of a much larger clone and does not match this DNA's translation at residue 3, likely because of a read error; the protein shown is translated from the DNA. The chain couples TRDV1 to TRDJ3; weak D call: TRDD3 (5 bases). Germline CDR1 is TSWWSYY and CDR2 is QGS. This CDR3 has 18 residues. The CDR3 nucleotides read TGTGCTCATGGGGAACCTCCCGTCGGCTCCTGGGACACCCGACAGATGTTTTTC. Protein sequence: CAHGEPPVGSWDTRQMFF.

This clone has a count of ten or more. This sequence may be a read error, since a much larger clone differs from it by one base. Other nucleotide sequences from this sample produce the same CDR3. V and J are TRDV1 and TRDJ1; perhaps D is TRDD2 or TRDD3 (9 bases each). Germline V CDR1 and CDR2: TSWWSYY, QGS. The CDR3 has 20 residues. For the CDR3, the DNA is TGTGCTCTTGGGGAGGCCTTCCTACTGGGGGACTACGATTACACCGATAAACTCATCTTC. Amino acids: CALGEAFLLGDYDYTDKLIF.

The table lists this clone with many counts. TCRdb records a much larger clone's protein for this DNA, with a difference at residue 8 that likely arises from a read error; the protein given is the translation of the DNA. The chain employs TRDV2 and TRDJ1; TRDD3 might be the D (5 bases). TCRdb carries no J gene annotation; the J gene was assigned here by matching the DNA with germline. The CDR3 is 19 amino acids. CDR1 and CDR2 from the germline V gene are GEAIGNYY and EKD. Trimming removed 0 bases at V and 0 bases at J, with 22 bases between. The CDR3, as DNA: TGTGCCTGTGACACCGACTACCGGGGGGCCGGGCCTTACACCGATAAACTCATCTTT. It is translated as CACDTDYRGAGPYTDKLIF.

This clone has a handful of counts. A far larger clone differs by one base, so this is likely a read error. Other DNA sequences of this sample code for an identical CDR3. This chain's CDR3 is CACDPLRPVTGGYTDDKLIF. CDR3 nucleotide sequence: TGTGCCTGTGACCCCCTTCGACCCGTTACTGGGGGATATACCGACGATAAGCTCATCTTT. No J gene was assigned, while the V gene was called as TRDV2; the table names TRDD3, a call not compared with the DNA. Germline V gene lookup returns CDR1 GEAIGNYY and CDR2 EKD. The CDR3 spans 20 residues.

Only a few counts were recorded for this clone. TCRdb lists the protein of a much larger clone for this DNA, which differs at residue 8, so this is likely a read error; the protein given here is translated from the DNA itself. The chain employs TRDV1 and TRDJ1, with TRDD3 as a possible D gene (5 bases). TCRdb does not report a J gene; here it was assigned by matching the DNA to germline references. The CDR3 totals 19 residues. Germline V lookup: CDR1 TSWWSYY, CDR2 QGS. V was clipped by 2 bases and J by 0 bases, with 22 bases between them. The chain's CDR3 is CALGEDIPGIPPYTDKLIF. For the CDR3, the DNA is TGTGCTCTTGGGGAAGATATCCCCGGGATTCCCCCGTACACCGATAAACTCATCTTT.

This clone was seen only a few times. The protein that TCRdb holds for this DNA derives from a much larger clone and differs from the translated DNA at residue 5, which likely indicates a read error; the protein shown here is translated from the DNA. The chain couples TRDV2 to TRDJ1, with 12 bases fitting TRDD3. In the absence of a J gene in TCRdb, the DNA was matched to germline to assign it here. The CDR3 is 18 residues long. J lost 1 base, V lost 5 bases, and 13 bases had no gene match. The V gene's germline CDR1 is GEAIGNYY and CDR2 EKD. DNA for the CDR3: TGTGCCTGTGTCCATACTGGGGGATACAAAAAATTCACCGATAAACTCATCTTT. Translation gives CACVHTGGYKKFTDKLIF.

The sample holds a few counts of this clone. The protein recorded in TCRdb matches a much larger clone and deviates from this DNA's translation at residue 9, suggesting a read error; the protein here is obtained by translating the DNA. This rearrangement joins TRDV1 to TRDJ1; D uncertain. Germline CDR1 is TSWWSYY and CDR2 is QGS. There are 11 residues in the CDR3. The CDR3 region is CALGENRKPIF. DNA of the CDR3: TGTGCTCTTGGGGAAAATCGTAAACCCATCTTT.

A note on this clone: Translating this DNA gives a protein that differs at residue 11 from the TCRdb one, which belongs to a much larger clone; a read error is likely, and the protein shown is this translation. This chain uses TRDV1 with TRDJ1; tentative D call: TRDD2 (8 bases). The J gene, not given by TCRdb, was assigned here from a germline match of the nucleotide sequence. The germline gives CDR1 TSWWSYY, CDR2 QGS. The CDR3 is 22 amino acids. Deletions cut 1 base from V and 4 bases from J, with 34 bases between. CDR3 sequence: CALGEPDASYRTGDSRGDKLIF. The CDR3 DNA reads as TGTGCTCTTGGGGAACCCGACGCTTCCTACAGAACTGGGGACTCTCGGGGCGATAAACTCATCTTT.

Note on this clone: TCRdb assigns this DNA the protein of a much larger clone, which departs from its translation at residue 14; this likely reflects a read error, and the protein shown comes from translating the DNA. The gene calls are TRDV1 and TRDJ1; 10 bases agree with TRDD3. The J gene comes from matching the DNA to germline here; TCRdb lacks it. V dropped 4 bases and J dropped 0; count of bases not matched to a gene: 23. The CDR3 contains 22 residues. Germline CDR1 reads TSWWSYY; CDR2 reads QGS. Written as DNA, the CDR3 is TGTGCTCTTGGGGCCTTTCTCTATGAACAACTGGGGGATGCGCGTAACACCGATAAACTCATCTTT. As protein: CALGAFLYEQLGDARNTDKLIF.

This clone has a count of ten or more. TCRdb assigns this DNA the protein of a much larger clone, which departs from its translation at residue 16; this likely reflects a read error, and the protein shown comes from translating the DNA. J is TRDJ1 and V is TRDV1; the match to TRDD3 covers 11 bases. This CDR3 comprises 19 residues. Germline CDR1 is TSWWSYY and CDR2 is QGS. This chain's CDR3 is CALGELRPTWGIRTDRLIF. The CDR3 coding sequence is TGTGCTCTTGGGGAACTCCGTCCTACATGGGGGATACGCACCGATAGACTCATCTTT.

This clone was detected only a few times. TCRdb has a much larger clone's protein, which differs at residue 5 from the translation of this DNA, likely because of a read error; what is shown is the protein translated from the DNA. This rearrangement joins TRDV2 to TRDJ1; TRDD3 matches at 7 bases. Matching the DNA to germline supplied the J gene, which TCRdb does not give. The CDR3 sequence is 16 residues long. In germline, CDR1 is GEAIGNYY, CDR2 EKD. J gave up 3 bases and V 3 bases, and 12 bases lay outside the gene matches. CDR3 bases: TGTGCCTGTGACCCAGTTTCGGCGGGATACTCCGATAAACTCATCTTT. It yields the protein CACDPVSAGYSDKLIF.

At least ten counts were recorded for this clone. The chain combines TRDV1 with TRDJ1; 7 bases line up with TRDD2. Germline V gives CDR1 TSWWSYY, CDR2 QGS. V was pared by 1 base and J by 3 bases, with 11 bases of the junction left unmatched. CDR3 size: 17 residues. The CDR3 here is CALGEPFLPARADKLIF. The CDR3 coding sequence is TGTGCTCTTGGGGAACCGTTCCTACCTGCCAGGGCCGATAAACTCATCTTT.

Concerning this clone itself: The mismatch at residue 12 between this DNA's translation and the TCRdb protein of a much larger clone likely reflects a read error; the protein shown is translated from the DNA. This chain connects TRDV1 to TRDJ1; D unresolved. V was pared by 1 base and J by 0 bases, with 18 bases between. This CDR3 comprises 18 residues. Germline assignment: CDR1 TSWWSYY and CDR2 QGS. The CDR3 region is CALGERGRRALHTDKLIF. The CDR3 DNA sequence: TGTGCTCTTGGGGAACGAGGAAGGCGAGCGCTTCACACCGATAAACTCATCTTT.

Regarding this clone: A much more abundant neighbour one base away suggests this may be a read error. The gene calls are TRDV1 and TRDJ1; 11 bases fit TRDD3. Here the J gene came from matching the DNA to germline, since TCRdb omits it. Germline loops: CDR1 TSWWSYY, CDR2 QGS. The CDR3 length is 21 residues. V lost 9 bases, J lost 4 bases, and 28 bases stayed unmatched. The CDR3 here is CALGTAFHSTTAGGYHDKLIF. CDR3 DNA sequence: TGTGCTCTGGGGACGGCCTTCCATTCCACTACTGCTGGGGGATACCACGATAAACTCATCTTT.

This clone appeared a few times. A far larger clone is a single base away, which makes a read error likely. Other DNA sequences in this sample translate to the same CDR3. V is TRDV2 and J is TRDJ1; 8 positions agree with TRDD3. No J gene was available from TCRdb, and it was assigned here by a germline match of the DNA. CDR1 GEAIGNYY and CDR2 EKD come from the germline V gene. The CDR3 covers 16 residues. The DNA of the CDR3 is TGTGCCTGCGACACCAGCTGGGGGAGGTTGACCGATAAACTCATCTTT. Encoded protein: CACDTSWGRLTDKLIF.

The table lists this clone with a few counts. A far larger clone is one nucleotide away, so this likely arose from a read error. Other DNA sequences within the sample encode an identical CDR3. The chain uses TRDV1 and TRDJ1; no clear D. Trimming removed 3 bases from V and 7 bases from J, with 27 bases in between. The CDR3 loop spans 18 amino acids. Germline V gene sequence: CDR1 TSWWSYY, CDR2 QGS. The CDR3 here is CALGDTLTANSKSSKLIF. DNA for the CDR3: TGTGCTCTTGGGGATACCCTCACGGCGAACAGTAAATCCAGTAAACTCATCTTT.

This clone has more than one count but fewer than ten. TCRdb shows a much larger clone's protein in place of this DNA's translation, and the two differ at residue 16, likely through a read error; the protein shown is translated from the DNA. The chain links TRDV1 to TRDJ1; TRDD3 aligns across 9 bases. Germline CDR1 and CDR2: TSWWSYY and QGS. The CDR3 spans 17 residues. CDR3 nucleotides: TGTGCTCTTGGGGATTCTACGGGGATACGATACAGCGATAAACTCACCTTT. This translates into CALGDSTGIRYSDKLTF.

Comments on this clone: The protein TCRdb gives is from a much larger clone and does not agree with this DNA's translation at residue 12, likely a read error; the protein shown here comes from the DNA. The gene calls are TRDV2 and TRDJ1; possibly TRDD2 or TRDD3 for D (6 bases each). TCRdb lists no J gene, so it was determined here by aligning the DNA to germline. Trimming left V 0 bases short and J 5 bases short, with 27 bases between. The CDR3 covers 19 residues. Germline lookup yields CDR1 GEAIGNYY and CDR2 EKD. Written as DNA, the CDR3 is TGTGCCTGTGACACCCGGAACTTCCTCGGGGATGCGCGTTGGGATAAACTCATCTTT. This translates into CACDTRNFLGDARWDKLIF.

By sample fraction, this clone is medium-sized (0.01 to 0.1%). Other DNA sequences in the same sample also yield this CDR3. The rearrangement links TRDV2 to TRDJ3; 7 bases line up with TRDD3. CDR1 and CDR2 (germline): GEAIGNYY, EKD. Trimming removed 2 bases from V and 2 bases from J; junction bases left unmatched: 17. This CDR3 has 21 residues. The CDR3 reads CACDKRSWGFLKTWDTRQMFF. CDR3 DNA: TGTGCCTGTGACAAGAGGAGCTGGGGGTTCCTTAAGACCTGGGACACCCGACAGATGTTTTTC.

On this clone: A read error is likely here: a far larger clone is one base away. The sample has other DNA sequences that encode this CDR3 too. This rearrangement joins TRDV2 to TRDJ1, with TRDD3 identical over 12 bases. TCRdb records no J gene; here it was assigned by comparing the DNA to germline. Germline CDR1 reads GEAIGNYY; CDR2 reads EKD. V dropped 3 bases and J dropped 1; count of bases not matched to a gene: 11. The CDR3 extends over 18 amino acids. The CDR3: CACDALLGDTTGTDKLIF. CDR3 sequence (DNA): TGTGCCTGTGACGCACTACTGGGGGATACTACGGGCACCGATAAACTCATCTTT.

There are a few counts of this clone. TCRdb's entry gives the protein of a much larger clone, which mismatches this DNA's translation at residue 8, likely from a read error; the protein reported here is translated from the DNA. The chain carries TRDV1 and TRDJ1; no clear D gene. Trimming removed 0 bases at V and 3 bases at J, with 14 bases between. The CDR3 length is 16 residues. Germline CDR1 TSWWSYY, CDR2 QGS. This chain's CDR3 is CALGELSAGTADKLIF. The CDR3 DNA reads TGTGCTCTTGGGGAACTAAGCGCCGGGACGGCCGATAAACTCATCTTT.

There are many counts of this clone. A single base separates this from a much larger clone, so it may be a read error. Other DNA sequences of this sample code for an identical CDR3. The rearrangement links TRDV2 to TRDJ1; TRDD3 aligns across 8 bases. The CDR3 covers 16 residues. V trimming: 3 bases; J trimming: 2 bases; junction bases outside the gene matches: 10. Per germline, CDR1 GEAIGNYY and CDR2 EKD. CDR3 nucleotide sequence: TGTGCCTGTGACTCCGTACTGGGGGGAGGGACCGATAAACTCATCTTT. Its translation: CACDSVLGGGTDKLIF.

In regard to this clone: A far larger clone is just one base off, so this is likely a read error. The same CDR3 is also encoded by other DNA sequences in this sample. The J gene is TRDJ3, the V gene TRDV2, with D perhaps TRDD3 (6 bases). The J gene comes from matching the DNA to germline here; TCRdb lacks it. The CDR3 sequence is 18 residues long. Per the germline V gene, CDR1 is GEAIGNYY and CDR2 is EKD. CDR3 bases: TGTGCCTATACTCTCCTGGGGTCCAGCTCCTGGGACACACGACAGATGTTTTTC. Amino acids: CAYTLLGSSSWDTRQMFF.

With respect to this clone: The likely explanation is a read error, given a far larger clone one base away. Other DNA sequences within the sample encode an identical CDR3. The chain carries TRDV1 and TRDJ1, with 8 bases fitting TRDD3. Because TCRdb records no J gene, it was assigned here through a match of the DNA to germline. Unmatched junction bases numbered 33, after V lost 0 bases and J lost 0 bases. Germline V gene sequence: CDR1 TSWWSYY, CDR2 QGS. This CDR3 is built from 26 residues. The DNA for the CDR3 is TGTGCTCTTGGGGAACTGTTCGGGGGGCCAGTCCTGACTGCGTACTGGGGGTTACCTTACACCGATAAACTCATCTTT. Protein: CALGELFGGPVLTAYWGLPYTDKLIF.

This clone was seen more than once but under ten times. TCRdb pairs this DNA with a much larger clone's protein that differs at residue 14, likely a read error; the protein shown was translated from the DNA. The chain is built from TRDV1 and TRDJ1; 8 bases match TRDD3. No J gene is reported in TCRdb; it was inferred here by comparing the DNA with germline. CDR3 length equals 17 residues. Germline loops: CDR1 TSWWSYY, CDR2 QGS. In DNA, the CDR3 is TGTGCTCTTGGGACCGCTTCCTTCTGGGGGAGACACGATAGACTCATCTTT. Translated: CALGTASFWGRHDRLIF.